This T cell receptor (beta chain) appears in the sequencing data of a study of CD8 T cells in Susac syndrome. Reverse transcription of roughly 0.5 to 1 ug RNA was performed with random hexamers. The CDR3 of TCR beta was amplified by immunoSEQ multiplex PCR across 54 Vbeta and 13 Jbeta. MiXCR, run by TCRdb on the immunoSEQ multiplex PCR reads, gives a single entry per CDR3 protein. The table has around 280,000 distinct CDR3 sequences, 85% seen once. The sequenced target, TCR beta, came from blood CD8+ and CD4+ T cells. Included as multiple sclerosis controls were treatment-naive patients who had stable or active relapsing-remitting disease. FACS was used to enrich TEMRA cells, whereas the CD8+ and CD4+ T cells were obtained by negative isolation. This CDR3 has 17 amino acids. Germline CDR1 and CDR2: SGHAT and FQNNGV. After removal of 5 bases from V and 8 bases from J, the junction contained 17 bases not matched to a gene.

The rearrangement uses TRBV11-2 and TRBJ2-1, with 8 bases aligning to TRBD2. Material: CD8+ T cells from PBMCs. This sequence was found in a human donor with multiple sclerosis. The CDR3: CASSGGGEAGDWDEQFF. CDR3 DNA sequence: TGTGCCAGCAGCGGGGGGGGAGAAGCGGGAGATTGGGATGAGCAGTTCTTC. The full variable domain, with the rest looked up from reference TRBV11-2 and TRBJ2-1, is EAGVAQSPRYKIIEKRQSVAFWCNPISGHATLYWYQQILGQGPKLLIQFQNNGVVDDSQLPKDRFSAERLKGVDSTLKIQPAKLEDSAVYLCASSGGGEAGDWDEQFFGPGTRLTVL.